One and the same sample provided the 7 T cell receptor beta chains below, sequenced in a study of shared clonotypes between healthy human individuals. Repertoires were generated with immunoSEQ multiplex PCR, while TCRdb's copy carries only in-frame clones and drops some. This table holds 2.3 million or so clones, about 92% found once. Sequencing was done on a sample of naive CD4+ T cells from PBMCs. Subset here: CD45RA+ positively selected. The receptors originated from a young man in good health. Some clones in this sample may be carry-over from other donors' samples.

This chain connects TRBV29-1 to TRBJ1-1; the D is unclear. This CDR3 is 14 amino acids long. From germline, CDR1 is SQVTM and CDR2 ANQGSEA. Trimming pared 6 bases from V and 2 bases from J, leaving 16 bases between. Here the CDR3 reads CSVAEVKGNTEAFF. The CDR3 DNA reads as TGCAGCGTCGCCGAGGTCAAGGGAAACACTGAAGCTTTCTTT.

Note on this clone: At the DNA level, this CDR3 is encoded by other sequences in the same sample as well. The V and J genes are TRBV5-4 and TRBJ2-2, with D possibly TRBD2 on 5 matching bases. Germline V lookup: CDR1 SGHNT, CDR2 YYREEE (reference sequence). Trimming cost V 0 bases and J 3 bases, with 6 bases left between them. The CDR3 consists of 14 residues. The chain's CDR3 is CASSLGGDTGELFF. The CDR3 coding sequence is TGTGCCAGCAGCTTGGGGGGAGACACCGGGGAGCTGTTTTTT. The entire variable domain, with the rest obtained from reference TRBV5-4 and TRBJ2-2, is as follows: ETGVTQSPTHLIKTRGQQVTLRCSSQSGHNTVSWYQQALGQGPQFIFQYYREEENGRGNFPPRFSGLQFPNYSSELNVNALELDDSALYLCASSLGGDTGELFFGEGSRLTVL.

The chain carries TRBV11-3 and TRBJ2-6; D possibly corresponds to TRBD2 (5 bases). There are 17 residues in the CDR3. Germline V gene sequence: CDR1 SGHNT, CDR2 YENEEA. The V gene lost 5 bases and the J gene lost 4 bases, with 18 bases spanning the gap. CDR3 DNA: TGTGCCAGCAGCCCATCGCGGGTCGAGCGAGGGGCCAACGTCCTGACTTTC. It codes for CASSPSRVERGANVLTF.

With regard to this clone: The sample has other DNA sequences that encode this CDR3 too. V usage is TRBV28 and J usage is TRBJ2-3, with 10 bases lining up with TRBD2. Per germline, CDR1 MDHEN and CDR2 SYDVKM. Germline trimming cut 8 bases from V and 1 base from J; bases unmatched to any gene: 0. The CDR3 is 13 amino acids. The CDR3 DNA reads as TGTGCCAGCGGACTAGCGGGCACAGATACGCAGTATTTT. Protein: CASGLAGTDTQYF.

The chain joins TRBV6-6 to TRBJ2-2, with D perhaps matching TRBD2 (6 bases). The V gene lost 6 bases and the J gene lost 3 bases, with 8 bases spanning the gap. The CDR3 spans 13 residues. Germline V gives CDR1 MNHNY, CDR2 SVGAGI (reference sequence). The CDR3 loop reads CASRREYTGELFF. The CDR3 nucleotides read TGTGCCAGCAGACGGGAGTACACCGGGGAGCTGTTTTTT.

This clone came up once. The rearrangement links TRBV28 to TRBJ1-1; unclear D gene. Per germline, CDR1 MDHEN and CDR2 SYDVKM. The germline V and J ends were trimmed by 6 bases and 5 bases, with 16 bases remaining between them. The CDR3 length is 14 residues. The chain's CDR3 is CASSRLDLVTEAFF. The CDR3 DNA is TGTGCCAGCAGCCGCTTGGACTTGGTAACTGAAGCTTTCTTT.

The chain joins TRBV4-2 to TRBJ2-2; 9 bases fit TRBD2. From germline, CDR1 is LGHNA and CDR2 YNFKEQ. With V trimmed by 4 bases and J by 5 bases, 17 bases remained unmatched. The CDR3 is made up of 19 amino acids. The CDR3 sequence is CASSPRTVLAGRDTGELFF. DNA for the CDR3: TGTGCCAGCAGCCCCAGAACGGTGCTAGCGGGAAGGGATACCGGGGAGCTGTTTTTT.